Following are 4 T cell receptor beta chains from one sample sequenced in a study of T cells of healthy individuals. TCRdb reprocessed the 5' RACE reads with MiXCR, giving one entry per CDR3 protein. This table has 40,000 to 60,000 distinct CDR3 sequences, roughly 14% appearing once. Receptors originate from a human donor in good health.

A few counts support this clonotype. The rearrangement links TRBV20-1 to TRBJ2-5; possibly TRBD1 for D (5 bases). CDR1 and CDR2 (germline): DFQATT, SNEGSKA (reference sequence). The CDR3 consists of 16 residues. V was pared by 0 bases and J by 4 bases, with 18 bases between. The CDR3 reads CSARDLFSDIRETQYF. The CDR3 DNA reads TGCAGTGCTAGAGATCTTTTCTCGGACATTCGAGAGACCCAGTACTTC.

V is TRBV12-3 or TRBV12-4 and J is TRBJ1-1, with 8 nucleotides matching TRBD1. The CDR3 has 15 amino acids. V lost 5 bases to trimming and J lost 4 bases; unmatched junction nucleotides: 9. CDR3 in amino acids: CASSRGTGGVTEAFF. CDR3 bases: TGTGCCAGCAGTCGAGGAACAGGGGGAGTCACTGAAGCTTTCTTT.

This clonotype was seen at least ten times. This sequence joins TRBV20-1 and TRBJ2-2; D is uncertain. V was clipped by 2 bases and J by 6 bases, with 7 bases between them. Germline loops: CDR1 DFQATT, CDR2 SNEGSKA (reference sequence). The CDR3 is 12 amino acids. This CDR3 reads CSARNGPGELFF. CDR3 sequence (DNA): TGCAGTGCTAGAAACGGTCCCGGGGAGCTGTTTTTT.

The chain recombines TRBV6-2 or TRBV6-3 with TRBJ2-5; D might be TRBD2 (6 bases). V lost 0 bases, J lost 2 bases, and 16 bases lay in between. This CDR3 is 17 amino acids long. Germline V gene lookup returns CDR1 MNHEY and CDR2 SVGEGT. CDR3 sequence reads: CASSYSKAGRLQETQYF. Written as DNA, the CDR3 is TGTGCCAGCAGTTACTCAAAAGCGGGCCGTCTGCAAGAGACCCAGTACTTC.